Shown below are 6 T cell receptor beta chains from a single sample sequenced in a study of blood T cells in healthy people across ages. Using a J-beta primer mix together with a sample-barcoded 5' primer, a second PCR was run for roughly 7 to 11 cycles. TCRdb analysed the 5' RACE reads with MiXCR anew, one entry per CDR3 protein. This table has 500,000 to 700,000 distinct CDR3 sequences, 25% to 30% appearing once. Sequenced input: blood. All receptors derive from a woman older than 75 in good health.

This clonotype was seen repeatedly, ten times or more. V and J are TRBV10-3 and TRBJ2-7, with D possibly TRBD1 on 8 matching bases. This CDR3 is 14 amino acids long. V was clipped by 11 bases and J by 3 bases, with 20 bases between them. Germline V gives CDR1 ENHRY, CDR2 SYGVKD. The DNA of the CDR3 is TGTGCCGCGGGGGAGGGTGACAGGGGCTACGAGCAGTACTTC. Amino acid sequence: CAAGEGDRGYEQYF.

The chain combines TRBV6-9 with TRBJ2-2; the D gene is possibly TRBD1 (5 bases). Trimming removed 6 bases at V and 4 bases at J, with 21 bases between. CDR1 is MNHGY and CDR2 is SVAAGI in the germline V gene. CDR3 length: 17 residues. The CDR3 nucleotides read TGTGCCAGCAGCGCGCAGGGTGTAAAGGGCCGCACCGGGGAGCTGTTTTTT. This translates into CASSAQGVKGRTGELFF.

This clonotype appeared many times. The rearrangement uses TRBV7-2 and TRBJ2-6; possible D gene TRBD2, 5 bases. Trimming removed 5 bases at V and 2 bases at J, with 10 bases between. CDR1 is SGHTA, CDR2 FQGNSA, per germline. This CDR3 spans 15 amino acids. CDR3 sequence reads: CASSLRAAGANVLTF. The DNA of the CDR3 is TGTGCCAGCAGCCTGAGGGCAGCTGGGGCCAACGTCCTGACTTTC.

This clonotype showed up many times. V and J are TRBV11-3 and TRBJ2-1, with TRBD2 identical over 9 bases. CDR1 SGHNT and CDR2 YENEEA come from the germline V gene. The CDR3 is 13 residues long. Unmatched junction bases numbered 6, after V lost 8 bases and J lost 7 bases. CDR3 nucleotides: TGTGCCAGCGCGCGGGGGGGCCGGAATGAGCAGTTCTTC. Its protein is CASARGGRNEQFF. Full variable domain (rest looked up from reference TRBV11-3 and TRBJ2-1): EAGVVQSPRYKIIEKKQPVAFWCNPISGHNTLYWYLQNLGQGPELLIRYENEEAVDDSQLPKDRFSAERLKGVDSTLKIQPAELGDSAVYLCASARGGRNEQFFGPGTRLTVL.

The chain carries TRBV6-1 and TRBJ2-3, with 13 bases matching TRBD2. There are 15 residues in the CDR3. Germline lookup yields CDR1 MNHNS and CDR2 SASEGT. J gave up 7 bases and V 8 bases, and 9 bases lay outside the gene matches. CDR3 DNA: TGTGCCAGCGGAGTACTAGCGGGGGGGCCGAATACGCAGTATTTT. This translates into CASGVLAGGPNTQYF.

The sample holds many counts of this clonotype. V usage is TRBV5-1 and J usage is TRBJ1-2, with 8 bases lining up with TRBD1. CDR3 size: 13 residues. The V and J ends lost 4 bases and 7 bases, in that order; junction bases with no gene match: 6. From germline, CDR1 is SGHRS and CDR2 YFSETQ. The CDR3 nucleotides are TGCGCCAGCAGCCCGGACAGGGTAGCTGGCTACACCTTC. Its translation is CASSPDRVAGYTF.